A single T cell receptor beta chain is shown here with its context. Its antigen is as yet unknown. This specimen belongs to a study of blood T cells in healthy people across ages. This CDR3 has 13 amino acids. Germline V gene data show CDR1 as ENHRY and CDR2 as SYGVKD. V was clipped by 8 bases and J by 8 bases; unmatched bases: 2. Whole-study results and caveats: Donor CMV status, an unknown factor, possibly confounded changes in expanded clonotypes.

The authors ran a second PCR of about 6 to 12 cycles using a sample-barcoded 5' primer and a J-beta primer mix. TCRdb reprocessed the 5' RACE reads via MiXCR and lists one record per CDR3 protein. In the table there are 1.5 million to 2 million distinct CDR3 sequences, roughly 52% of which are singletons. The gene calls are TRBV10-3 and TRBJ2-1, with 14 bases aligning to TRBD2. Sequences were obtained from blood. The sequence derives from a woman aged 40 to 50 in good health. The CDR3 here is CAIGLAGGYEQFF. The CDR3 DNA is TGTGCCATCGGACTAGCGGGGGGTTATGAGCAGTTCTTC.